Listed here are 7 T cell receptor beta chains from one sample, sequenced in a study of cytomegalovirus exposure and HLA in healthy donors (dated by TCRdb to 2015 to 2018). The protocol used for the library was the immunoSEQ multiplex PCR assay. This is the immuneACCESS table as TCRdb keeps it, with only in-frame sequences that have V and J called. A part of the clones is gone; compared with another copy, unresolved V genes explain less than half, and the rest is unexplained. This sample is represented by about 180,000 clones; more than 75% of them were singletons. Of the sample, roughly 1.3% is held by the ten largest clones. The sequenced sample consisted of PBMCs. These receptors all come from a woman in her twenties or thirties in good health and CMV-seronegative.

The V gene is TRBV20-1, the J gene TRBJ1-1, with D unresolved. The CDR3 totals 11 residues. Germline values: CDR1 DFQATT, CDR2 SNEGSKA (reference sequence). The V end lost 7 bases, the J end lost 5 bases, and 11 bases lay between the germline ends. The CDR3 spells CSVRGGTEAFF. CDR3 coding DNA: TGCAGTGTACGGGGAGGGACTGAAGCTTTCTTT.

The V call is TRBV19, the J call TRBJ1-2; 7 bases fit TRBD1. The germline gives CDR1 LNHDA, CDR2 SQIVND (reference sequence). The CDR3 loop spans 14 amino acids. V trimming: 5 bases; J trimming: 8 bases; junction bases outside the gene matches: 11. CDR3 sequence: CASSVSGGTGGYTF. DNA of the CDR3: TGTGCCAGTAGTGTTTCAGGGGGTACTGGAGGCTACACCTTC.

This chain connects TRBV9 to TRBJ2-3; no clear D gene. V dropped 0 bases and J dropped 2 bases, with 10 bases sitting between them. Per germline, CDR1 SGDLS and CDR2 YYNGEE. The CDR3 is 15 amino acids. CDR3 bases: TGTGCCAGCAGCGTAGTCCTTTCAGACACAGATACGCAGTATTTT. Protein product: CASSVVLSDTDTQYF.

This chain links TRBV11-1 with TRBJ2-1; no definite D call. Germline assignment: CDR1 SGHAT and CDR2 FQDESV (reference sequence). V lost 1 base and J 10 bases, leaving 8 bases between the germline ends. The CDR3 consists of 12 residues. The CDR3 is CASSLGWQEQFF. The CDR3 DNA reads TGTGCCAGCAGCTTAGGCTGGCAAGAGCAGTTCTTC.

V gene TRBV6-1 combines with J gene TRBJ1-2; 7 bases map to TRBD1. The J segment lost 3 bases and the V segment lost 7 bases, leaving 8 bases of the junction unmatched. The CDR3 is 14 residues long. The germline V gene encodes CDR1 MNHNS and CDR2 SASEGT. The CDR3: CASIPPGQYYGYTF. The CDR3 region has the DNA TGTGCCAGCATTCCGCCGGGACAGTACTATGGCTACACCTTC.

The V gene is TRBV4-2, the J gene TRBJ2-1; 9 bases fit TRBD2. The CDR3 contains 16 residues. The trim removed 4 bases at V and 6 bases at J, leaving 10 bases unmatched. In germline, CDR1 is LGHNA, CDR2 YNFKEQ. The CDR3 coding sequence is TGTGCCAGCAGCCCTGCCGTCCTAGCGGGATTCAATGAGCAGTTCTTC. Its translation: CASSPAVLAGFNEQFF.

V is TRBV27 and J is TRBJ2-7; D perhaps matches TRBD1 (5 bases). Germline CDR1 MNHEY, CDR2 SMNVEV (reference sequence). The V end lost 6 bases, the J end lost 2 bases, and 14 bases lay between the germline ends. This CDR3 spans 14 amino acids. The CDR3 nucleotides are TGTGCCAGCAGCTGGGCAGGGAATGCCTACGAGCAGTACTTC. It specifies CASSWAGNAYEQYF.